These T cell receptor beta chains were read from a single sample in a study of blood T cells in healthy people across ages. TCRdb re-called the 5' RACE reads through MiXCR, storing one row per CDR3 protein. The sample lists about 640,000 distinct CDR3 sequences, approximately 30% occurring once. Sequenced material: blood. These receptors were obtained from a woman older than 75 in good health. Each CDR3 is given with its conserved first and last residue. A D gene is named only where the DNA matches it firmly. The size field is filled for only some rows; it gives once, few, many or a size class.

clone_size: few
d_call: TRBD2
v_call: TRBV7-8
j_call: TRBJ2-5
cdr3_nt: TGTGCCAGCAGCTGCGGGGGGGCCAGCGAGACCCAGTACTTC
cdr3_aa: CASSCGGASETQYF

clone_size: few
d_call: TRBD1
v_call: TRBV12-3/TRBV12-4
j_call: TRBJ1-5
cdr3_nt: TGTGCCAGCAGTTTAGTGGGGGGACAGGGTAACCAGCCCCAGCATTTT
cdr3_aa: CASSLVGGQGNQPQHF

clone_size: many
d_call: TRBD2
v_call: TRBV15
j_call: TRBJ2-3
cdr3_nt: TGTGCCACCAGCAGAGATAGAAAACCTAGCGGGGACACAGATACGCAGTATTTT
cdr3_aa: CATSRDRKPSGDTDTQYF

clone_size: many
d_call: TRBD1
v_call: TRBV5-1
j_call: TRBJ1-2
cdr3_nt: TGCGCCAGCAGCTTGGGGACAGGGCCCGGCTATGGCTACACCTTC
cdr3_aa: CASSLGTGPGYGYTF

clone_size: .
d_call: .
v_call: TRBV29-1
j_call: TRBJ2-1
cdr3_nt: TGCAGCGTCCAAAGGGGTGGCAATGAGCAGTTCTTC
cdr3_aa: CSVQRGGNEQFF

clone_size: once
d_call: TRBD2
v_call: TRBV4-2
j_call: TRBJ2-1
cdr3_nt: TGTGCCAGCAGCCAAGATGGGGGGACTAGCGGGGGAAGGAATGAGCAGTTCTTC
cdr3_aa: CASSQDGGTSGGRNEQFF

clone_size: .
d_call: .
v_call: TRBV5-6
j_call: TRBJ2-7
cdr3_nt: TGTGCCAGCAGCTTGGACGACGTAGGGGCCGCCTACGAGCAGTACTTC
cdr3_aa: CASSLDDVGAAYEQYF

clone_size: many
d_call: TRBD2
v_call: TRBV7-9
j_call: TRBJ2-3
cdr3_nt: TGTGCCAGCAGTAAGGGACTAGCGGGAGGCACAGATACGCAGTATTTT
cdr3_aa: CASSKGLAGGTDTQYF

clone_size: .
d_call: TRBD1
v_call: TRBV14
j_call: TRBJ2-5
cdr3_nt: TGTGCCAGCAGCCGCAGGACAGGCTCCTACAATGAGCAGTACTTC
cdr3_aa: CASSRRTGSYNEQYF

clone_size: few
d_call: .
v_call: TRBV11-3
j_call: TRBJ2-7
cdr3_nt: TGTGCCAGCAGCCCCGGACCGACTTCCTACGAGCAGTACTTC
cdr3_aa: CASSPGPTSYEQYF

clone_size: few
d_call: .
v_call: TRBV20-1
j_call: TRBJ1-2
cdr3_nt: TGCAGTGCTAGAGAAGAGGAGAGAAGCGGTGGCTACACCTTC
cdr3_aa: CSAREEERSGGYTF

clone_size: many
d_call: .
v_call: TRBV7-9
j_call: TRBJ2-1
cdr3_nt: TGTGCCAGCAGGAGTCAGGGGGGCTCCTACAATGAGCAGTTCTTC
cdr3_aa: CASRSQGGSYNEQFF

clone_size: .
d_call: .
v_call: TRBV5-1
j_call: TRBJ1-1
cdr3_nt: TGCGCCAGCAGCTTGCCTTCTTCGATAGTGGGGGGCACTGAAGCTTTCTTT
cdr3_aa: CASSLPSSIVGGTEAFF

clone_size: many
d_call: .
v_call: TRBV27
j_call: TRBJ2-3
cdr3_nt: TGTGCCACCAGCAGTAGAGTCACAGATACGCAGTATTTT
cdr3_aa: CATSSRVTDTQYF

clone_size: few
d_call: .
v_call: TRBV28
j_call: TRBJ1-1
cdr3_nt: TGTGCCAGCAGTTTGGGTGGGACTTCCCTCACTGAAGCTTTCTTT
cdr3_aa: CASSLGGTSLTEAFF

clone_size: many
d_call: TRBD1
v_call: TRBV5-6
j_call: TRBJ2-6
cdr3_nt: TGTGCCAGCAGCTCTCCGCACCGGGACAGGGCCAGGGTCCTGACTTTC
cdr3_aa: CASSSPHRDRARVLTF

clone_size: .
d_call: .
v_call: TRBV20-1
j_call: TRBJ2-7
cdr3_nt: TGCAGTGCTCATTCTGGGATCCACTCCTACGAGCAGTACTTC
cdr3_aa: CSAHSGIHSYEQYF

clone_size: .
d_call: TRBD1
v_call: TRBV20-1
j_call: TRBJ2-3
cdr3_nt: TGCAGTGCTTCCGGGACAGGGGGCGGGGATACGCAGTATTTT
cdr3_aa: CSASGTGGGDTQYF

clone_size: many
d_call: .
v_call: TRBV10-3
j_call: TRBJ2-5
cdr3_nt: TGTGCCATCAATCCTGGCGGGTCTCAAGAGACCCAGTACTTC
cdr3_aa: CAINPGGSQETQYF

clone_size: many
d_call: .
v_call: TRBV20-1
j_call: TRBJ2-5
cdr3_nt: TGCAGTGCTTCAATTTATGGGACTGACGAGACCCAGTACTTC
cdr3_aa: CSASIYGTDETQYF

clone_size: many
d_call: .
v_call: TRBV30
j_call: TRBJ2-7
cdr3_nt: TGTGCCTGGAGTATCAACAGGGCCTACGAGCAGTACTTC
cdr3_aa: CAWSINRAYEQYF

clone_size: many
d_call: TRBD2
v_call: TRBV7-2
j_call: TRBJ2-1
cdr3_nt: TGTGCCAGCAGCCCCAGCAGGGGCCGGGTCGGGGGGGCCAATGAGCAGTTCTTC
cdr3_aa: CASSPSRGRVGGANEQFF

clone_size: few
d_call: TRBD2
v_call: TRBV5-1
j_call: TRBJ2-1
cdr3_nt: TGCGCCAGCAGACTAGCGGGGGGGCCCTACAATGAGCAGTTCTTC
cdr3_aa: CASRLAGGPYNEQFF

clone_size: many
d_call: TRBD1
v_call: TRBV20-1
j_call: TRBJ1-2
cdr3_nt: TGCAGTGCTAGACCAGGGGGGATACCTAACTATGGCTACACCTTC
cdr3_aa: CSARPGGIPNYGYTF

clone_size: many
d_call: .
v_call: TRBV5-1
j_call: TRBJ2-7
cdr3_nt: TGCGCCAGCAGCTCGACTGAGGACAGCTACGAGCAGTACTTC
cdr3_aa: CASSSTEDSYEQYF

clone_size: few
d_call: .
v_call: TRBV12-3/TRBV12-4
j_call: TRBJ1-5
cdr3_nt: TGTGCCAGCAGTTTAGGCAGGGGTGGGCCCCAGCATTTT
cdr3_aa: CASSLGRGGPQHF

clone_size: once
d_call: .
v_call: TRBV6-5
j_call: TRBJ1-6
cdr3_nt: TGTGCCAGCAGCTCCGGACTCCATAATTCACCCCTCCACTTT
cdr3_aa: CASSSGLHNSPLHF

clone_size: many
d_call: TRBD2
v_call: TRBV7-2
j_call: TRBJ2-7
cdr3_nt: TGTGCCAGCAGCTATAAATCGGGACTAGCGGCCTCCTACGAGCAGTACTTC
cdr3_aa: CASSYKSGLAASYEQYF

clone_size: .
d_call: .
v_call: TRBV29-1
j_call: TRBJ2-5
cdr3_nt: TGCAGCGTTATACAGAGGGTAGGGGAGACCCAGTACTTC
cdr3_aa: CSVIQRVGETQYF

clone_size: .
d_call: .
v_call: TRBV12-3/TRBV12-4
j_call: TRBJ2-3
cdr3_nt: TGTGCCAGCAGAAGAGAACGACCCGAAGGCGCAGATGTGGAATATTTC
cdr3_aa: CASRRERPEGADVEYF

clone_size: .
d_call: TRBD2
v_call: TRBV7-2
j_call: TRBJ2-7
cdr3_nt: TGTGCCAGCAGCTTGGGGCCTAGCGGGATCTACGAGCAGTACTTC
cdr3_aa: CASSLGPSGIYEQYF

clone_size: few
d_call: .
v_call: TRBV29-1
j_call: TRBJ2-5
cdr3_nt: TGCAGCGTTGGCCGGTCGAGGGACAATGAGCAGTACTTC
cdr3_aa: CSVGRSRDNEQYF

clone_size: .
d_call: .
v_call: TRBV28
j_call: TRBJ1-6
cdr3_nt: TGTGCCAGCAGAACGCACCCCTATAATTCACCCCTCCACTTT
cdr3_aa: CASRTHPYNSPLHF

clone_size: once
d_call: .
v_call: TRBV9
j_call: TRBJ1-2
cdr3_nt: TGCACCAGCAGCGCCTCACAGGTCTCCCCTTATGGCTACACCTTC
cdr3_aa: CTSSASQVSPYGYTF

clone_size: .
d_call: TRBD2
v_call: TRBV20-1
j_call: TRBJ2-1
cdr3_nt: TGCAGTGCTAGCACTAGCGGGAAGAAATACAATGAGCAGTTCTTC
cdr3_aa: CSASTSGKKYNEQFF

clone_size: many
d_call: .
v_call: TRBV7-3
j_call: TRBJ2-7
cdr3_nt: TGTGCCAGCAGCTATGGGAGGACCGAGGAGCAGTACTTC
cdr3_aa: CASSYGRTEEQYF

clone_size: .
d_call: .
v_call: TRBV5-6
j_call: TRBJ1-1
cdr3_nt: TGTGCCAGCAGCAAAGCTGCGGTGAACACTGAAGCTTTCTTT
cdr3_aa: CASSKAAVNTEAFF

clone_size: many
d_call: .
v_call: TRBV2
j_call: TRBJ1-2
cdr3_nt: TGTGCCAGACGACAGGCCATTAACTATGGCTACACCTTC
cdr3_aa: CARRQAINYGYTF

clone_size: .
d_call: .
v_call: TRBV6-1
j_call: TRBJ2-3
cdr3_nt: TGTGCCAGTGCTTATGAGCCGGGGAGGCCAGATACGCAGTATTTT
cdr3_aa: CASAYEPGRPDTQYF

clone_size: .
d_call: .
v_call: TRBV9
j_call: TRBJ1-1
cdr3_nt: TGTGCCAGCAGCCGAGTGGGGGGAACTGAAGCTTTCTTT
cdr3_aa: CASSRVGGTEAFF

clone_size: many
d_call: .
v_call: TRBV20-1
j_call: TRBJ2-3
cdr3_nt: TGCAGTGCTAGGATAGTAGGGGGGACAGATACGCAGTATTTT
cdr3_aa: CSARIVGGTDTQYF

clone_size: many
d_call: TRBD2
v_call: TRBV7-2
j_call: TRBJ2-3
cdr3_nt: TGTGCCAGCAGCCCCGGGACTAGCGGGGGGGCCACAGATACGCAGTATTTT
cdr3_aa: CASSPGTSGGATDTQYF

clone_size: many
d_call: TRBD1
v_call: TRBV10-3
j_call: TRBJ2-1
cdr3_nt: TGTGCCATCAGTGAGTCTGACGGGACAGCGGTCACGTTCTTC
cdr3_aa: CAISESDGTAVTFF

clone_size: many
d_call: .
v_call: TRBV12-5
j_call: TRBJ2-5
cdr3_nt: TGTGCTAGTGGTTTGGGCTATCAAGAGACCCAGTACTTC
cdr3_aa: CASGLGYQETQYF

clone_size: .
d_call: .
v_call: TRBV20-1
j_call: TRBJ1-5
cdr3_nt: TGCAGTGCTATGGACGGTGCCCGGAGGAATCAGCCCCAGCATTTT
cdr3_aa: CSAMDGARRNQPQHF